These 15 T cell receptor beta chains were sequenced from one sample in a study of blood T cell repertoires in COVID-19. Generated by immunoSEQ multiplex PCR, the TCRdb table keeps only in-frame clones and is missing some. Among 50,000 to 60,000 clones listed, about 89% were seen once. The sample comprised peripheral blood. These receptors all stem from a man in his fifties or sixties with acute or convalescent COVID-19.

Worth noting for this clone: One junction end disagrees with the germline gene, perhaps due to a read error. The rearrangement links TRBV9 to TRBJ2-7, with 9 nucleotides matching TRBD1. From germline, CDR1 is SGDLS and CDR2 YYNGEE. This CDR3 has 13 amino acids. The CDR3 sequence: CASSPEDRGLVRF. CDR3 DNA: TGTGCCAGCAGCCCGGAGGACAGGGGCTTAGTGAGGTTC.

This clone was recorded a few times. The chain employs TRBV7-9 and TRBJ1-2; 8 nucleotides match TRBD1. CDR1 SEHNR and CDR2 FQNEAQ come from the germline V gene (reference sequence). The CDR3 contains 14 residues. With 5 bases clipped from V and 6 bases from J, the junction kept 8 bases outside the gene matches. CDR3 DNA sequence: TGTGCCAGCAGCGAAAAGACAGGGGTAGATGGCTACACCTTC. Translated: CASSEKTGVDGYTF.

This chain links TRBV6-5 with TRBJ1-1; D is uncertain. CDR1 and CDR2 (germline): MNHEY, SVGAGI. The CDR3 runs 11 residues. The ends were cut back, 5 bases at V and 4 bases at J, with 5 bases in the middle. CDR3 in DNA: TGTGCCAGCAGTCTAGGCACTGAAGCTTTCTTT. Translating gives CASSLGTEAFF.

The V call is TRBV6-5, the J call TRBJ1-5; 7 nucleotides agree with TRBD1. The CDR3 sequence is 15 residues long. Germline lookup yields CDR1 MNHEY and CDR2 SVGAGI. With V trimmed by 5 bases and J by 4 bases, 8 bases remained unmatched. CDR3: CASSMEGAQNQPQHF. CDR3 nucleotides: TGTGCCAGCAGTATGGAGGGGGCGCAGAATCAGCCCCAGCATTTT.

The DNA for the CDR3 is TGTGCCAGCAGCTTGGGAGGTGGAACTGAAAAACTGTTTTTT. The encoded protein is CASSLGGGTEKLFF. The J gene is TRBJ1-4, the V gene TRBV5-5; no clear D. The V and J ends lost 0 bases and 7 bases respectively, with 10 bases between them. In germline, CDR1 is SGHKS, CDR2 YYEKEE (reference sequence). CDR3 size: 14 residues.

V and J are TRBV20-1 and TRBJ1-2; 9 bases align to TRBD1. The CDR3 spans 12 residues. The germline V gene has CDR1 DFQATT and CDR2 SNEGSKA (reference sequence). Germline trimming cut 5 bases from V and 6 bases from J; bases unmatched to any gene: 4. The CDR3 reads CSARGQGHGYTF. CDR3 nucleotides: TGCAGTGCTCGTGGACAGGGGCATGGCTACACCTTC.

The chain carries TRBV29-1 and TRBJ2-7; D is perhaps TRBD1 (5 bases). Trimming left V 2 bases short and J 3 bases short, with 8 bases between. CDR3 length: 12 residues. CDR1 and CDR2 from the germline V gene are SQVTM and ANQGSEA. The CDR3 DNA reads as TGCAGCGTTGAATTAGGGGACTACGAGCAGTACTTC. This translates into CSVELGDYEQYF.

J is TRBJ2-3 and V is TRBV19, with TRBD1 matching 7 bases. The CDR3 runs 14 residues. Germline trimming cut 5 bases from V and 2 bases from J; bases unmatched to any gene: 4. Germline V gene data show CDR1 as LNHDA and CDR2 as SQIVND (reference sequence). CDR3 in DNA: TGTGCCAGTAGTCCCGACAGGGCCACAGATACGCAGTATTTT. Translating it yields CASSPDRATDTQYF. Drawing the rest from reference TRBV19 and TRBJ2-3, the complete variable domain is DGGITQSPKYLFRKEGQNVTLSCEQNLNHDAMYWYRQDPGQGLRLIYYSQIVNDFQKGDIAEGYSVSREKKESFPLTVTSAQKNPTAFYLCASSPDRATDTQYFGPGTRLTVL.

This chain links TRBV27 with TRBJ2-1; tentative D call: TRBD1 (5 bases). Trimming cost V 9 bases and J 1 base, with 7 bases left between them. Germline V gene lookup returns CDR1 MNHEY and CDR2 SMNVEV (reference sequence). The CDR3 loop spans 12 amino acids. The CDR3 region is CASQGSYNEQFF. The CDR3 region has the DNA TGTGCCAGTCAGGGTTCCTACAATGAGCAGTTCTTC.

The chain couples TRBV19 to TRBJ1-1; 7 bases match TRBD1. The junction had 12 bases not matched to a gene; V was cut back by 7 bases and J by 1 base. Germline values: CDR1 LNHDA, CDR2 SQIVND (reference sequence). The CDR3 loop spans 16 amino acids. As DNA, the CDR3 is TGTGCCAGTACCTTACTCCCGGGACAGCCGAACACTGAAGCTTTCTTT. As protein: CASTLLPGQPNTEAFF.

The chain has TRBV19 and TRBJ2-2; no reliable D call. Per the germline V gene, CDR1 is LNHDA and CDR2 is SQIVND (reference sequence). The V end lost 4 bases, the J end lost 3 bases, and 18 bases lay between the germline ends. The CDR3 runs to 17 residues. CDR3 in amino acids: CASSKTKARVDTGELFF. DNA for the CDR3: TGTGCCAGTAGTAAAACTAAGGCGCGAGTAGACACCGGGGAGCTGTTTTTT.

The chain carries TRBV2 and TRBJ2-3, with 7 bases that match TRBD2. CDR3 length: 15 amino acids. Trimming at V came to 5 bases and at J to 0 bases, leaving 5 bases not matched to a gene. CDR1 and CDR2 (germline): SNHLY, FYNNEI. The CDR3 loop is CASSQRGVSTDTQYF. Written as DNA, the CDR3 is TGTGCCAGCAGTCAACGGGGGGTCAGCACAGATACGCAGTATTTT.

The CDR3 nucleotides read TGTGCCATCAGTGAGTCAAGCGGGGGGCCTAGAAATGAGCAGTTCTTC. This translates into CAISESSGGPRNEQFF. J is TRBJ2-1 and V is TRBV10-3; TRBD2 aligns across 9 bases. Germline values: CDR1 ENHRY, CDR2 SYGVKD. This CDR3 is built from 16 residues. J lost 7 bases, V lost 0 bases, and 7 bases had no gene match.

The chain uses TRBV27 and TRBJ2-6, with a tentative D call TRBD1 (8 bases). Germline lookup yields CDR1 MNHEY and CDR2 SMNVEV (reference sequence). V was pared by 8 bases and J by 12 bases, with 17 bases between. This CDR3 is built from 13 residues. The CDR3 DNA follows: TGTGCCAGCCGAAACAGGGGGGGGACCGTCCTGACTTTC. Encoded protein: CASRNRGGTVLTF.

The CDR3 protein is CASSQWGLGTDTQYF. The CDR3 DNA is TGTGCCAGCAGCCAGTGGGGGCTGGGCACAGATACGCAGTATTTT. This chain links TRBV7-9 with TRBJ2-3; D is perhaps TRBD1 (6 bases). Germline-derived CDR1 and CDR2 are SEHNR and FQNEAQ (reference sequence). The germline V and J ends were trimmed by 5 bases and 1 base, with 13 bases remaining between them. CDR3 size: 15 residues.